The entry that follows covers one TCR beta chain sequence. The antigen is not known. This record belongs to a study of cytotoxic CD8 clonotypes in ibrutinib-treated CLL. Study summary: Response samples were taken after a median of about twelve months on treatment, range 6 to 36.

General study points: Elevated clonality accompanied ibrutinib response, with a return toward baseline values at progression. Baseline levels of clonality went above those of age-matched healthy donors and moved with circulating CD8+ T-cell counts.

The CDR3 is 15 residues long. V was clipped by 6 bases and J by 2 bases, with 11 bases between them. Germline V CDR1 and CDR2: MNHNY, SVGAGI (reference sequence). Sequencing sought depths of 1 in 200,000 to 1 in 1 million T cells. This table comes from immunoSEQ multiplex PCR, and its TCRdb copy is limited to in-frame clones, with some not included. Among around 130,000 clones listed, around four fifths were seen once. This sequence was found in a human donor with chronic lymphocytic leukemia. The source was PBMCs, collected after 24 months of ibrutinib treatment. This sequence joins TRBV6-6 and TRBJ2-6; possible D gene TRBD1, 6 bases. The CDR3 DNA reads TGTGCCAGCAGCCGACGACAGGCTGGGGCCAACGTCCTGACTTTC. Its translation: CASSRRQAGANVLTF.